This TCR beta chain was identified during a study of blood T cell repertoires in COVID-19. On the study more broadly: The United States, Italy and Spain supplied acute and convalescent COVID-19 samples. The cDNA or gDNA used as material had been derived from T cells, B-cell-depleted T cells, or PBMCs.

CDR1 and CDR2 (germline): MNHEY, SVGAGI. Trimming at V came to 6 bases and at J to 1 base, leaving 4 bases not matched to a gene. The CDR3 has 14 amino acids. How the authors handled the data: By means of reference gene primer amplification, nucleated cell counts were estimated. Method: immunoSEQ multiplex PCR; TCRdb's copy keeps in-frame clones and lacks some. That table furnishes V, J and clone size, whereas the DNA furnished D and trimming. The sample holds approximately 70,000 clones, 82% seen once. Points on this clone: Other DNA sequences in this specimen translate into the identical CDR3.

Source material: peripheral blood. The gene calls are TRBV6-5 and TRBJ2-7, with TRBD2 identical over 9 bases. This sequence was found in a woman aged 80 or older with acute or convalescent COVID-19. The CDR3 nucleotides read TGTGCCAGCAGGTTAGCGGGAGCTTCCTACGAGCAGTACTTC. Amino acid sequence: CASRLAGASYEQYF.